These T cell receptor beta chains were read from a single sample in a study of T-cell reconstitution after alpha-beta-depleted transplantation in children. TCRdb re-called the PCR reads through MiXCR, storing one row per CDR3 protein. The table has 490,000 or so distinct CDR3 sequences, 9.5% to 15% seen once. The sequencing used PBMCs from the stem cell graft donor, collected from the stem cell graft. These receptor sequences come from a human donor who donated a stem cell graft to a child with combined immunodeficiency. Each CDR3 is given with its conserved first and last residue. The D gene is left open where the match is weak. Rows give clone size only sometimes, using once, few, many, or a class for an expanded clone.

d_call j_call clone_size v_call cdr3_nt cdr3_aa
TRBD1 TRBJ2-7 NA TRBV6-1 TGTGCCAGCAGTGAAGGGGACAGGGGACCCTACGAGCAGTACTTC CASSEGDRGPYEQYF
TRBD1 TRBJ1-2 NA TRBV7-6 TGTGCCAGCAGCTTAGGAACAGGGGGGCCTGACAAGTACTTC CASSLGTGGPDKYF
NA TRBJ2-6 few TRBV18 TGTGCCAGCTCACCCACGACCCTCTCTGGGGCCAACGTCCTGACTTTC CASSPTTLSGANVLTF
TRBD1 TRBJ2-2 many TRBV5-1 TGCGCCAGCAGTTCAAGTTGGGACAGTCGCACCGGGGAGCTGTTTTTT CASSSSWDSRTGELFF
NA TRBJ2-7 NA TRBV20-1 TGCAGTGCTTGGCAGGCGCCCCGCTACGAGCAGTACTTC CSAWQAPRYEQYF
TRBD2 TRBJ2-7 NA TRBV9 TGTGCCAGCAGCCCGAGCGGGGGGAATCTCTACGAGCAGTACTTC CASSPSGGNLYEQYF
NA TRBJ2-2 few TRBV15 TGTGCCACCAGCAGAGATCCGGGACAGAACACCGGGGAGCTGTTTTTT CATSRDPGQNTGELFF
NA TRBJ1-4 NA TRBV6-5 TGTGCCAGCAGTTATCTCCCGCAGGGAACTAATGAAAAACTGTTTTTT CASSYLPQGTNEKLFF
NA TRBJ2-7 NA TRBV7-9 TGTGCCAGCAGCTTACTCGTCGGCTACGAGCAGTACTTC CASSLLVGYEQYF
NA TRBJ2-7 many TRBV12-3/TRBV12-4 TGTGCCAGCAGTTTAACCCCAGGCTCCTACGAGCAGTACTTC CASSLTPGSYEQYF
NA TRBJ1-4 many TRBV21-1 TGTGCCAGCGGGGAAGGGACAGGGGCTTGTGAAAAACTGTTTTTT CASGEGTGACEKLFF
TRBD2 TRBJ2-1 NA TRBV2 TGTGCCAGCAGTGAAAACCTAGCGGGAGGGTACAATGAGCAGTTCTTC CASSENLAGGYNEQFF
NA TRBJ2-5 few TRBV4-2 TGTGCCAGCAGCCAATTTCGATCTGGTGAGACCCAGTACTTC CASSQFRSGETQYF
NA TRBJ1-1 NA TRBV7-2 TGTGCCAGCAGCGCTTACCTAGGGGCGATGAACACTGAAGCTTTCTTT CASSAYLGAMNTEAFF
NA TRBJ2-3 NA TRBV12-3/TRBV12-4 TGTGCCAGCAGTTACGGGACAAGTACCACAGATACGCAGTATTTT CASSYGTSTTDTQYF
NA TRBJ2-3 few TRBV10-3 TGTGCCATCAGTGTCCAGCGGATGGGAGGCACAGATACGCAGTATTTT CAISVQRMGGTDTQYF
NA TRBJ2-7 few TRBV6-2/TRBV6-3 TGTGCCAGCAGAGACCTAATGCAGCAGTACTTC CASRDLMQQYF
NA TRBJ2-2 many TRBV24-1 TGTGCCACCAGTGATTTCCGTGACTCCAACACCGGGGAGCTGTTTTTT CATSDFRDSNTGELFF
NA TRBJ2-2 few TRBV12-3/TRBV12-4 TGTGCCAGCAGTTTTTCCAAGGGCACCGGGGAGCTGTTTTTT CASSFSKGTGELFF
TRBD2 TRBJ2-5 NA TRBV24-1 TGTGCCACCAGTGATTTACTAGCGGGAGAGGCAGAGACCCAGTACTTC CATSDLLAGEAETQYF
NA TRBJ2-3 many TRBV21-1 TGTGCCAGCAGACTGATCCTACCCAAGCAGTATTTT CASRLILPKQYF
TRBD2 TRBJ2-1 few TRBV20-1 TGCAGTGCTAGGGCTAGCGGAAGCTCCTACAATGAGCAGTTCTTC CSARASGSSYNEQFF